One sample yielded the 3 T cell receptor beta chains listed below, sequenced in a study of T cells in Graves' hyperthyroidism and ophthalmopathy. The investigators amplified TCR beta CDR3 regions from RNA transcripts. Primed by the HTBI set, a first-round RT-PCR was run on the TCR CDR3. TCRdb passed the multiplex PCR reads through MiXCR, listing each CDR3 protein once. The repertoire holds 540,000 or so distinct CDR3 sequences, with approximately 44% as singletons. Source material: peripheral blood or thyroid tissue (not recorded which). The receptors shown here come from an adult woman with Graves' disease, either hyperthyroidism or ophthalmopathy (not recorded which).

Points on this clonotype: The junction departs from the called germline gene at one end, perhaps through a read error. This sequence joins TRBV20-1 and TRBJ2-2; 10 bases are shared with TRBD1. Germline-derived CDR1 and CDR2 are DFQATT and SNEGSKA (reference sequence). This CDR3 is 14 amino acids long. CDR3 loop: CRIDRGRDTGELFF. The CDR3 DNA reads as TGCAGGATAGACAGGGGGCGGGACACTGGGGAGCTGTTTTTT.

This rearrangement joins TRBV5-4 to TRBJ1-2; 9 positions agree with TRBD1. CDR3 length: 15 amino acids. V lost 0 bases and J lost 3; bases outside the gene matches: 3. CDR1 is SGHNT, CDR2 YYREEE, per germline (reference sequence). CDR3 in DNA: TGTGCCAGCAGCTTGGCCGGGACAGGGTACTATGGCTACACCTTC. Translation: CASSLAGTGYYGYTF.

V usage is TRBV7-2 and J usage is TRBJ1-2; TRBD1 aligns across 10 bases. The CDR3 runs to 15 residues. Germline values: CDR1 SGHTA, CDR2 FQGNSA. The J segment lost 3 bases and the V segment lost 5 bases, leaving 6 bases of the junction unmatched. The DNA for the CDR3 is TGTGCCAGCAGCGGTCGGACAGGGGGGGACTATGGCTACACCTTC. Translating gives CASSGRTGGDYGYTF.